These 16 T cell receptor beta chains were sequenced from one sample in a study of T-cell reconstitution after alpha-beta-depleted transplantation in children. Study conclusions and caveats: One year after transplant, T-cell counts and diversity came mostly from newly produced T cells.

Researchers prepared the TCRbeta library using unique molecular identifiers, the study reports. MiXCR was run by TCRdb on the PCR reads, yielding one entry per CDR3 protein. The table has about 300,000 distinct CDR3 sequences, roughly 7.8% seen once. No antigen has been assigned to these receptors. Sequenced here: peripheral blood, sampled 360 days after TCRalphabeta/CD19-depleted stem cell transplant. The receptors derive from a female patient aged 2-9 years who had a stem cell transplant for Fanconi anemia, so the T cells may come from the graft donor.

The table lists this clonotype with a few counts. The genes are TRBV5-4 and TRBJ1-2; tentative D call: TRBD1 (6 bases). Between the trimmed V and J ends, which lost 6 bases and 4 bases, there was a span of 16 bases. The CDR3 is 14 amino acids. Per the germline V gene, CDR1 is SGHNT and CDR2 is YYREEE (reference sequence). The CDR3 sequence is CASTIGQNLYGYTF. The DNA of the CDR3 is TGTGCCAGCACCATCGGACAGAACCTCTATGGCTACACCTTC.

Concerning this clonotype: Sequence at one end of the junction differs from germline and may be a read error. This chain connects TRBV3-1 to TRBJ2-5; 10 nucleotides align to TRBD1. The CDR3 extends over 19 amino acids. Germline-derived CDR1 and CDR2 are LGHDT and YNNKEL (reference sequence). CDR3 in DNA: TGTGCCATCAGCCAAACCTTGGGACAGGGGATAGGTATTTGGGAGACCCAGTACTTC. Translation gives CAISQTLGQGIGIWETQYF.

This clonotype appeared a few times. The gene calls are TRBV6-8 and TRBJ2-5, with 7 nucleotides matching TRBD1. V was pared by 5 bases and J by 4 bases, with 16 bases of the junction left unmatched. This CDR3 is built from 17 residues. The germline V gene has CDR1 MNHGY and CDR2 SAAAGT. DNA for the CDR3: TGTGCCAGCAGTCCCCGCACCGACAGGGTAAGAGGAGAGACCCAGTACTTC. Its translation: CASSPRTDRVRGETQYF.

This clonotype has at least ten counts. This chain joins TRBV29-1 and TRBJ2-7; 8 bases are shared with TRBD1. The V gene end was trimmed by 3 bases and the J gene end by 3 bases; junction bases not matched to a gene: 7. CDR3 length: 14 amino acids. Germline assignment: CDR1 SQVTM and CDR2 ANQGSEA. In nucleotides, the CDR3 is TGCAGCGTTGACCTTGGACAGGGCCACTACGAGCAGTACTTC. This gives the protein CSVDLGQGHYEQYF.

This clonotype was detected many times. The chain uses TRBV28 and TRBJ2-7, with a possible D match to TRBD1 (5 bases). CDR3 length: 17 amino acids. V was shortened by 6 bases and J by 3 bases, with 24 bases between the two germline ends. CDR1 and CDR2 (germline): MDHEN, SYDVKM. The CDR3 bases are TGTGCCAGCAGCCATTACCTCGGACAAAGCCTCCTCTACGAGCAGTACTTC. This codes for CASSHYLGQSLLYEQYF.

This clonotype was seen at least ten times. The rearrangement links TRBV5-1 to TRBJ2-7; the D gene is possibly TRBD2 (5 bases). Trimming removed 0 bases from V and 3 bases from J, with 10 bases in between. The V gene's germline CDR1 is SGHRS and CDR2 YFSETQ. This CDR3 contains 14 residues. The CDR3 coding sequence is TGCGCCAGCAGCTTGGGTCCTAGCCTCTACGAGCAGTACTTC. This codes for CASSLGPSLYEQYF.

This clonotype was detected ten times or more. V usage is TRBV7-3 and J usage is TRBJ2-7; D is perhaps TRBD2 (6 bases). The CDR3 runs 16 residues. Looked up from germline, CDR1 is SGHTA and CDR2 is FQGTGA. The V end was cut by 5 bases, the J end by 4 bases, with 21 bases between. The CDR3: CASSDIAGYPPYEQYF. The CDR3 DNA reads TGTGCCAGCAGCGACATCGCGGGATACCCCCCATACGAGCAGTACTTC.

In this sample, this clonotype turned up many times. The J gene is TRBJ2-7, the V gene TRBV7-2; the match to TRBD2 covers 8 bases. The CDR3 totals 15 residues. Trimming removed 1 base from V and 0 bases from J; junction bases left unmatched: 2. Per the germline V gene, CDR1 is SGHTA and CDR2 is FQGNSA. CDR3 loop: CASSLGSGNSYEQYF. In DNA form, the CDR3 reads TGTGCCAGCAGCTTAGGTAGCGGGAACTCCTACGAGCAGTACTTC.

The sample holds many counts of this clonotype. The chain joins TRBV27 to TRBJ2-1; D perhaps matches TRBD1 (6 bases). Germline values: CDR1 MNHEY, CDR2 SMNVEV (reference sequence). The germline V and J ends were trimmed by 2 bases and 7 bases, with 21 bases remaining between them. The CDR3 is made up of 17 amino acids. The CDR3 region is CASSLRDNTLTLNEQFF. The CDR3 DNA sequence: TGTGCCAGCAGTTTAAGGGACAATACTTTGACCCTAAATGAGCAGTTCTTC.

This sequence joins TRBV11-1 and TRBJ2-3; TRBD2 aligns across 10 bases. Germline V gene lookup returns CDR1 SGHAT and CDR2 FQDESV (reference sequence). Trimming took 7 bases from V and 4 from J; bases not matched to a gene: 17. This CDR3 is 18 amino acids long. The CDR3 nucleotides are TGTGCCAGCATGAGGCTAGCGGGGGAGCCTCCTTGGGCAGATACGCAGTATTTT. Translation gives CASMRLAGEPPWADTQYF.

This clonotype was observed at least ten times. This rearrangement joins TRBV20-1 to TRBJ1-5; D is possibly TRBD1 (5 bases). The CDR3 extends over 15 amino acids. The V gene lost 3 bases and the J gene lost 0 bases, with 12 bases spanning the gap. From germline, CDR1 is DFQATT and CDR2 SNEGSKA (reference sequence). The CDR3: CSASRGGNSNQPQHF. As DNA, the CDR3 is TGCAGTGCTAGTCGCGGGGGAAATAGCAATCAGCCCCAGCATTTT.

This clonotype appeared many times. CDR3 nucleotide sequence: TGCAGTGCCTTGGCGGGAGCTTTCAATGAGCAGTTCTTC. Protein product: CSALAGAFNEQFF. The rearrangement joins TRBV20-1 to TRBJ2-1, with 7 nucleotides matching TRBD2. V was pared by 6 bases and J by 6 bases, with 8 bases of the junction left unmatched. The CDR3 consists of 13 residues. CDR1 DFQATT and CDR2 SNEGSKA come from the germline V gene (reference sequence).

About this clonotype itself: The conserved closing phenylalanine or tryptophan is absent in this CDR3, likely reflecting a read error. V is TRBV30 and J is TRBJ1-1; 8 bases match TRBD1. Trimming took 2 bases from V and 3 from J; bases not matched to a gene: 2. This CDR3 is 13 amino acids long. Germline V gene data show CDR1 as GTSNPN and CDR2 as SVGIG (reference sequence). CDR3 nucleotides: TGTGCCTGGAGTCAGGGGGCTTACACTGAAGCTTTCTCT. Its translation is CAWSQGAYTEAFS.

This clonotype showed up just a few times. The V gene is TRBV5-5, the J gene TRBJ2-3; the match to TRBD1 covers 8 bases. The junction had 3 bases not matched to a gene; V was cut back by 0 bases and J by 9 bases. Germline V gene sequence: CDR1 SGHKS, CDR2 YYEKEE (reference sequence). The CDR3 is made up of 13 amino acids. DNA for the CDR3: TGTGCCAGCAGCTTGGGGGACAGGACGACGCAGTATTTT. It translates to CASSLGDRTTQYF.

This clonotype was seen ten or more times. The chain uses TRBV27 and TRBJ2-7; 8 bases match TRBD2. Germline values: CDR1 MNHEY, CDR2 SMNVEV (reference sequence). CDR3 length: 18 residues. J lost 2 bases, V lost 2 bases, and 14 bases had no gene match. The CDR3 region has the DNA TGTGCCAGCAGTTTAACCCCCCCGGGCGGGGGGAATACCTACGAGCAGTACTTC. It translates to CASSLTPPGGGNTYEQYF.

The genes are TRBV12-3 or TRBV12-4 and TRBJ2-5; D might be TRBD2 (5 bases). Trimming pared 3 bases from V and 4 bases from J, leaving 12 bases between. This CDR3 has 14 amino acids. The CDR3 loop is CASSFTRGGETQYF. The CDR3 DNA is TGTGCCAGCAGTTTTACCCGGGGTGGAGAGACCCAGTACTTC.